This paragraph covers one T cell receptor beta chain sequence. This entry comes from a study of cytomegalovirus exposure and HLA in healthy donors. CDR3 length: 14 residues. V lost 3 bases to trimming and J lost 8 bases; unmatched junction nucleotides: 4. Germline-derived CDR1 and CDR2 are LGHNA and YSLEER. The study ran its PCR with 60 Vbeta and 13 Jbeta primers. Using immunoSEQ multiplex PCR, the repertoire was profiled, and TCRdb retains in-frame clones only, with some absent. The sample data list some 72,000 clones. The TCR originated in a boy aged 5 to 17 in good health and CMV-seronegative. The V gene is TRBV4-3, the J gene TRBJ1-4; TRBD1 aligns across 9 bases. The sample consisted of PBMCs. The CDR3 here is CASSQGQGGEKLFF. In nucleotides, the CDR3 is TGCGCCAGCAGCCAGGGACAGGGAGGGGAAAAACTGTTTTTT.